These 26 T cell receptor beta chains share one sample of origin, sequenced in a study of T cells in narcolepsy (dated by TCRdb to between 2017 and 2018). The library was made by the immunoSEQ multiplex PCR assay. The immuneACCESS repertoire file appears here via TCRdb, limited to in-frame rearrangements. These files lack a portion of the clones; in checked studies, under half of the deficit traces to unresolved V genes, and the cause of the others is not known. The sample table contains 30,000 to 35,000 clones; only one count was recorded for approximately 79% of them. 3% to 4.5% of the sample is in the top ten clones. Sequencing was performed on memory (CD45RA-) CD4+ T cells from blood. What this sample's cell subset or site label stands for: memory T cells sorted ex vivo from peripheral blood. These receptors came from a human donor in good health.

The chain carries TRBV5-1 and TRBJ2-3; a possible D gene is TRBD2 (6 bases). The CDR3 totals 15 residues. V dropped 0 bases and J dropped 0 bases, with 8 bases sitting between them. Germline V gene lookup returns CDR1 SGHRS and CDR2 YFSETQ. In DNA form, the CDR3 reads TGCGCCAGCAGCTTGGAAAGCGGGAGCACAGATACGCAGTATTTT. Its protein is CASSLESGSTDTQYF. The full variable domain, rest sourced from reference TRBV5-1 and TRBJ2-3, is KAGVTQTPRYLIKTRGQQVTLSCSPISGHRSVSWYQQTPGQGLQFLFEYFSETQRNKGNFPGRFSGRQFSNSRSEMNVSTLELGDSALYLCASSLESGSTDTQYFGPGTRLTVL.

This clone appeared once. CDR3 nucleotides: TGTGCCAGCTCCCGGTACAGTCAAGAGACCCAGTACTTC. Amino acids: CASSRYSQETQYF. The chain is built from TRBV28 and TRBJ2-5; D uncertain. The ends were cut back, 8 bases at V and 2 bases at J, with 12 bases in the middle. This CDR3 contains 13 residues. The germline V gene encodes CDR1 MDHEN and CDR2 SYDVKM.

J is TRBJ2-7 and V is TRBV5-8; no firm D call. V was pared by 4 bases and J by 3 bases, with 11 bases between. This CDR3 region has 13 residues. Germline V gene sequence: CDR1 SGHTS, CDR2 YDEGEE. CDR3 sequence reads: CASSTTIFYEQYF. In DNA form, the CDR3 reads TGTGCCAGCAGCACAACTATATTCTACGAGCAGTACTTC.

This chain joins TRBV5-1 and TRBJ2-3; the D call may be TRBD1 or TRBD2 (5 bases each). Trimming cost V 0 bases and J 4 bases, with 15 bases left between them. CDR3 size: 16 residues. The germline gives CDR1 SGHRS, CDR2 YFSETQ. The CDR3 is CASSLGGNPAADTQYF. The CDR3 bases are TGCGCCAGCAGCTTGGGGGGGAACCCGGCGGCAGATACGCAGTATTTT.

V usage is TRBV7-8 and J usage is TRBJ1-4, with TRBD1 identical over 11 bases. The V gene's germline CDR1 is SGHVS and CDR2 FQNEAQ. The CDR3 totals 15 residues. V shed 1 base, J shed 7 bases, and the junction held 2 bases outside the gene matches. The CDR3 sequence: CASSLGDRGSEKLFF. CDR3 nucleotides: TGTGCCAGCAGCTTAGGGGACAGGGGGAGTGAAAAACTGTTTTTT.

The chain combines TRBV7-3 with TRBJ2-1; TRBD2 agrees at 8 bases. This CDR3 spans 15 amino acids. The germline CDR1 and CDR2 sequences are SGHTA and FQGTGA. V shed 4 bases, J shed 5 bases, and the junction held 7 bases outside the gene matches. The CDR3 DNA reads TGTGCCAGCAGCTCCGATGTAGCGGGAAACAATGAGCAGTTCTTC. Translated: CASSSDVAGNNEQFF.

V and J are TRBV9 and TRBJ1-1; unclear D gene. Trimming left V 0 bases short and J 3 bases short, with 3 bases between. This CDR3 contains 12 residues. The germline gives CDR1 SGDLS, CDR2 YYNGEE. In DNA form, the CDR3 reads TGTGCCAGCAGCGTAGGGGACACTGAAGCTTTCTTT. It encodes CASSVGDTEAFF.

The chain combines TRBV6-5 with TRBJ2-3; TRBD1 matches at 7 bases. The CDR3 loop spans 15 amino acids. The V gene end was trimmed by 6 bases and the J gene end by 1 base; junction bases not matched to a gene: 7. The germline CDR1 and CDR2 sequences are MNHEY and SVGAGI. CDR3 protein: CASSNRGVGTDTQYF. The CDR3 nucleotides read TGTGCCAGCAGCAACAGGGGAGTAGGCACAGATACGCAGTATTTT.

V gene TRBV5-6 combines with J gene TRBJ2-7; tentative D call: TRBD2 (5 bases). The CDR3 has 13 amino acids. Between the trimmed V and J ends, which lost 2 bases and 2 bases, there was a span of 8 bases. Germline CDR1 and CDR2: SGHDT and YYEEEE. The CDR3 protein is CASSFMGAYEQYF. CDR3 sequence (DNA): TGTGCCAGCAGCTTCATGGGAGCCTACGAGCAGTACTTC.

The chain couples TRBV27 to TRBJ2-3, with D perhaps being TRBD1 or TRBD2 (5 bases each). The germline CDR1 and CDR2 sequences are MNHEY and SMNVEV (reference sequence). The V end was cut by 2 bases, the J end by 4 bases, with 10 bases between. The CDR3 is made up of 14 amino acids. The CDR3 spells CASSLAGTPDTQYF. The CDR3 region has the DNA TGTGCCAGCAGTTTAGCCGGGACCCCAGATACGCAGTATTTT.

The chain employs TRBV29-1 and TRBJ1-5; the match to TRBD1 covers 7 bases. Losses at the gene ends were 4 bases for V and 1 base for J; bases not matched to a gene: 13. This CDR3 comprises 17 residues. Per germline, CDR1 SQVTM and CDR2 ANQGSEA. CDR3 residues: CSVVLGGWGQSNQPQHF. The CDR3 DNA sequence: TGCAGCGTTGTATTAGGCGGGTGGGGACAGAGCAATCAGCCCCAGCATTTT.

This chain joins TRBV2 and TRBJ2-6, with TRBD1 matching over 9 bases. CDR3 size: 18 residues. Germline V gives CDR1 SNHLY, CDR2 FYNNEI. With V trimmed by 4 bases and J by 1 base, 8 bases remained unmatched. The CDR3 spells CASSARGQGRSGANVLTF. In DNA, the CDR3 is TGTGCCAGCAGTGCGAGGGGACAGGGAAGGTCTGGGGCCAACGTCCTGACTTTC.

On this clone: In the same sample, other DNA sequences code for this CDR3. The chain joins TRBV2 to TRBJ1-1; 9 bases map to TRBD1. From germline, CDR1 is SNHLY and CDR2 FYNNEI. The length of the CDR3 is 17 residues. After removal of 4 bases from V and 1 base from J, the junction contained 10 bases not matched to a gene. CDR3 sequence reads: CASSALTGGNKNTEAFF. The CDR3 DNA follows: TGTGCCAGCAGTGCCCTGACAGGGGGGAATAAGAACACTGAAGCTTTCTTT.

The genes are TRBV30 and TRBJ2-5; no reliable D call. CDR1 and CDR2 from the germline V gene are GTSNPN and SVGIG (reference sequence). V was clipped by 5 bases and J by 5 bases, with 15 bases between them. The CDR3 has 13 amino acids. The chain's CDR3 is CAWAFGAGETQYF. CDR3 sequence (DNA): TGTGCCTGGGCGTTTGGAGCTGGTGAGACCCAGTACTTC.

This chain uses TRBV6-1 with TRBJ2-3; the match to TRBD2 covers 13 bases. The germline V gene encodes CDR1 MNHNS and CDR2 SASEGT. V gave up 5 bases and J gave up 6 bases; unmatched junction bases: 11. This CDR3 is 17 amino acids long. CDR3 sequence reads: CASSQGTSGRARDTQYF. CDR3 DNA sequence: TGTGCCAGCAGTCAAGGTACTAGCGGGAGGGCCCGGGATACGCAGTATTTT.

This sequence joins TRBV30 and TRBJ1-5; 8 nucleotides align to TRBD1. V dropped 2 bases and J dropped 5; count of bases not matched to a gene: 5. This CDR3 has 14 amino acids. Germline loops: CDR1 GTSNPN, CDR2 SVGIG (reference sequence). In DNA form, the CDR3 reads TGTGCCTGGAGTTTCGGACAGGGCCATCAGCCCCAGCATTTT. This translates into CAWSFGQGHQPQHF.

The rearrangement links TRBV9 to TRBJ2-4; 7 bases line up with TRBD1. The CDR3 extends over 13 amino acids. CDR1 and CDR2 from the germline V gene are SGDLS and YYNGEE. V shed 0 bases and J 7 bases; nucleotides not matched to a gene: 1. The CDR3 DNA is TGTGCCAGCAGCGTAGACAGGGGTAACATTCAGTACTTC. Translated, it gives CASSVDRGNIQYF.

The CDR3 bases are TGTGCCAGCAGCTTGGTGGTTAGCGGGAGGCCCTACGAGCAGTACTTC. It encodes CASSLVVSGRPYEQYF. This chain links TRBV5-6 with TRBJ2-7; 10 bases are shared with TRBD2. CDR3 length: 16 amino acids. The V gene's germline CDR1 is SGHDT and CDR2 YYEEEE. V lost 0 bases, J lost 2 bases, and 5 bases stayed unmatched.

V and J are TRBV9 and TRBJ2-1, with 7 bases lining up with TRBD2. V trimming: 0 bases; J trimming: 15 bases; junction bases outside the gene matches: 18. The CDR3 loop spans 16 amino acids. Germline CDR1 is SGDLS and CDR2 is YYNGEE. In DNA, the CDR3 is TGTGCCAGCAGCGTAGCTGCAGGCCTAGCGGACCACCGGCTGTTCTTC. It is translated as CASSVAAGLADHRLFF.

As DNA, the CDR3 is TGTGCCAGCACCCCGACAGGAATGAACACTGAAGCTTTCTTT. This sequence encodes CASTPTGMNTEAFF. The chain has TRBV6-1 and TRBJ1-1, with D tentatively TRBD1 (6 bases). The length of the CDR3 is 14 residues. Germline V gene data show CDR1 as MNHNS and CDR2 as SASEGT. Trimming cost V 7 bases and J 0 bases, with 12 bases left between them.

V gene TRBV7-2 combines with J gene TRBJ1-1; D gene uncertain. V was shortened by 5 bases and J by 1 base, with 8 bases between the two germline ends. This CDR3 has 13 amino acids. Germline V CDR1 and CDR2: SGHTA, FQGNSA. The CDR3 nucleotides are TGTGCCAGCAGCCTCTGGGAGAACACTGAAGCTTTCTTT. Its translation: CASSLWENTEAFF. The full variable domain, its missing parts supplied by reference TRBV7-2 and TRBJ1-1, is GAGVSQSPSNKVTEKGKDVELRCDPISGHTALYWYRQSLGQGLEFLIYFQGNSAPDKSGLPSDRFSAERTGGSVSTLTIQRTQQEDSAVYLCASSLWENTEAFFGQGTRLTVV.

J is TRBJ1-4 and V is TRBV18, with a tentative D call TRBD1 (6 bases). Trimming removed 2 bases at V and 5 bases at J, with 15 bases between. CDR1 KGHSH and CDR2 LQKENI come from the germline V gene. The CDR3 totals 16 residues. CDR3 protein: CASSPTTGKLNEKLFF. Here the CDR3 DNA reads TGTGCCAGCTCACCAACTACAGGGAAGCTCAATGAAAAACTGTTTTTT.

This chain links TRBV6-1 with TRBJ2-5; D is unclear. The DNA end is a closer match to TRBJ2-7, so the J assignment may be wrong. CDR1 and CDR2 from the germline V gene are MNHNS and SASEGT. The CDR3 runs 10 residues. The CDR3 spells CASSRHEQYF. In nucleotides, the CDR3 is TGTGCCAGCAGTCGGCACGAGCAGTACTTC.

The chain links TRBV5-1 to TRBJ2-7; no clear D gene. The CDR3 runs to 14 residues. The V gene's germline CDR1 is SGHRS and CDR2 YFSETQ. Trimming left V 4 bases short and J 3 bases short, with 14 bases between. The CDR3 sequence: CASSPYDMNYEQYF. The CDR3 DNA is TGCGCCAGCAGCCCCTACGACATGAACTACGAGCAGTACTTC.

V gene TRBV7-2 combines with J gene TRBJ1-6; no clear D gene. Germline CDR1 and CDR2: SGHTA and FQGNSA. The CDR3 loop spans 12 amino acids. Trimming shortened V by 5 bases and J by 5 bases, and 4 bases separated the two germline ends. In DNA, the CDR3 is TGTGCCAGCAGCCCTAATAATTCACCCCTCCACTTT. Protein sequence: CASSPNNSPLHF. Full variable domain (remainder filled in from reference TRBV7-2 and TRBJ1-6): GAGVSQSPSNKVTEKGKDVELRCDPISGHTALYWYRQSLGQGLEFLIYFQGNSAPDKSGLPSDRFSAERTGGSVSTLTIQRTQQEDSAVYLCASSPNNSPLHFGNGTRLTVT.

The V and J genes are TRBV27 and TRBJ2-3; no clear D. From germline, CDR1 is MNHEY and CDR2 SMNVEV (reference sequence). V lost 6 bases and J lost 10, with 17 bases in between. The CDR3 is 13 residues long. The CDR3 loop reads CASRTRSSGSQYF. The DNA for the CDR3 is TGTGCCAGCAGAACCCGCTCATCCGGGTCGCAGTATTTT.